A single sample gave rise to the 30 T cell receptor beta chains below, sequenced in a study of shared clonotypes between healthy human individuals. The protocol was immunoSEQ multiplex PCR, while the TCRdb copy is restricted to in-frame clones and leaves out a portion. Found here are over 400,000 clones, about 96% of them singletons; the top ten hold about 0.06%. The sequenced material came from naive CD4+ T cells sorted from blood. Subset noted: CD45RA+ positively selected. These receptors all come from a woman under 40 in good health.

V is TRBV28 and J is TRBJ2-7; D perhaps matches TRBD1 (6 bases). Germline CDR1 reads MDHEN; CDR2 reads SYDVKM. CDR3 size: 15 residues. Trimming took 5 bases from V and 0 from J, leaving 14 bases between them. Here the CDR3 DNA reads TGTGCCAGCAGTGTAACCGGGACACGCTCCTACGAGCAGTACTTC. Its translation: CASSVTGTRSYEQYF.

CDR3 nucleotide sequence: TGTGCCAGTAGTAGGGCAGGGGGGCTCTATGGCTACACCTTC. This gives the protein CASSRAGGLYGYTF. The rearrangement uses TRBV19 and TRBJ1-2; TRBD1 agrees at 7 bases. The V segment lost 4 bases and the J segment 4 bases; nucleotides outside the gene matches: 6. Looked up from germline, CDR1 is LNHDA and CDR2 is SQIVND (reference sequence). The CDR3 length is 14 residues. The complete variable domain, with remaining parts taken from reference TRBV19 and TRBJ1-2, reads DGGITQSPKYLFRKEGQNVTLSCEQNLNHDAMYWYRQDPGQGLRLIYYSQIVNDFQKGDIAEGYSVSREKKESFPLTVTSAQKNPTAFYLCASSRAGGLYGYTFGSGTRLTVV.

This rearrangement joins TRBV4-1 to TRBJ2-4; D call uncertain. Germline CDR1 is MGHRA and CDR2 is YSYEKL. V dropped 4 bases and J dropped 0 bases, with 16 bases sitting between them. The CDR3 sequence is 17 residues long. As DNA, the CDR3 is TGCGCCAGCAGCCCTGGGTCCGGCACAACAGCCAAAAACATTCAGTACTTC. Translated, it gives CASSPGSGTTAKNIQYF.

This clone is a singleton in its sample. The chain employs TRBV6-6 and TRBJ2-7, with D perhaps matching TRBD1 (6 bases). The V and J ends lost 6 bases and 2 bases respectively, with 20 bases between them. Per the germline V gene, CDR1 is MNHNY and CDR2 is SVGAGI (reference sequence). The CDR3 has 16 amino acids. CDR3 nucleotide sequence: TGTGCCAGCAGGGCCCGGGCGACAGAGGGGGCCTACGAGCAGTACTTC. Amino acid sequence: CASRARATEGAYEQYF.

The gene calls are TRBV11-3 and TRBJ2-3; 9 bases align to TRBD1. The CDR3 has 14 amino acids. Germline values: CDR1 SGHNT, CDR2 YENEEA. V was clipped by 5 bases and J by 5 bases; unmatched bases: 5. CDR3 in amino acids: CASSPGQGKDTQYF. The CDR3 DNA sequence: TGTGCCAGCAGCCCCGGACAGGGGAAAGATACGCAGTATTTT.

The CDR3 bases are TGCGCCAGCAGCTTCCGCGACGCGGGAGGATCCTACGAGCAGTACTTC. This encodes CASSFRDAGGSYEQYF. This chain uses TRBV5-1 with TRBJ2-7; 8 positions match TRBD2. Per germline, CDR1 SGHRS and CDR2 YFSETQ. The CDR3 consists of 16 residues. V was pared by 2 bases and J by 1 base, with 8 bases of the junction left unmatched. Drawing the rest from reference TRBV5-1 and TRBJ2-7, the complete variable domain is KAGVTQTPRYLIKTRGQQVTLSCSPISGHRSVSWYQQTPGQGLQFLFEYFSETQRNKGNFPGRFSGRQFSNSRSEMNVSTLELGDSALYLCASSFRDAGGSYEQYFGPGTRLTVT.

This clone was counted between two and nine times. The V call is TRBV2, the J call TRBJ2-2; 7 bases fit TRBD2. J lost 3 bases, V lost 6 bases, and 4 bases had no gene match. The CDR3 has 14 residues. The germline CDR1 and CDR2 sequences are SNHLY and FYNNEI. The CDR3 region has the DNA TGTGCCAGCAGACTAGCGACCGACACCGGGGAGCTGTTTTTT. Protein: CASRLATDTGELFF.

This chain joins TRBV11-2 and TRBJ2-5, with 8 nucleotides matching TRBD2. This CDR3 has 13 amino acids. Germline CDR1 reads SGHAT; CDR2 reads FQNNGV. The ends lost 2 bases at V and 5 bases at J; junction bases unmatched: 1. The CDR3 region is CASSLSGGETQYF. For the CDR3, the DNA is TGTGCCAGCAGCTTATCGGGGGGGGAGACCCAGTACTTC.

The chain uses TRBV29-1 and TRBJ2-5; D is perhaps TRBD1 (5 bases). The V and J ends lost 7 bases and 5 bases respectively, with 20 bases between them. The CDR3 is made up of 14 amino acids. Germline V gives CDR1 SQVTM, CDR2 ANQGSEA. The CDR3 DNA reads TGCAGCGCAAAAATTAGTTGGGGCCGGGAGACCCAGTACTTC. Its protein is CSAKISWGRETQYF.

The J gene is TRBJ1-2, the V gene TRBV28, with D hard to call. CDR3 size: 14 residues. V was shortened by 6 bases and J by 6 bases, with 17 bases between the two germline ends. The germline V gene encodes CDR1 MDHEN and CDR2 SYDVKM. The DNA for the CDR3 is TGTGCCAGCAGCCGGAGATCGGGGTGGGATGGCTACACCTTC. Protein: CASSRRSGWDGYTF.

The chain employs TRBV23-1 and TRBJ2-1, with no clear D. TRBV23-1 belongs to the ORF category, with a function that is uncertain. V was trimmed by 4 bases and J by 4 bases, leaving 11 bases between them. The CDR3 loop spans 14 amino acids. CDR3 loop: CASSRGKTYNEQFF. In DNA, the CDR3 is TGCGCCAGCAGTCGTGGGAAGACTTACAATGAGCAGTTCTTC.

CDR3 loop: CASRGPIYEQYF. The CDR3, as DNA: TGTGCCAGCAGGGGCCCAATCTACGAGCAGTACTTC. The rearrangement uses TRBV28 and TRBJ2-7; D call uncertain. Trimming took off 6 bases at V and 3 bases at J, with 9 bases between the two ends. CDR1 is MDHEN and CDR2 is SYDVKM in the germline V gene. The CDR3 loop spans 12 amino acids.

The chain links TRBV6-5 to TRBJ1-2; 7 nucleotides match TRBD1. From germline, CDR1 is MNHEY and CDR2 SVGAGI. V shed 8 bases and J 7 bases; nucleotides not matched to a gene: 10. There are 13 residues in the CDR3. In DNA, the CDR3 is TGTGCCAGCGAGACCCGACAGGGAGGTGGCTACACCTTC. Protein product: CASETRQGGGYTF.

This sequence joins TRBV28 and TRBJ1-1; a possible D gene is TRBD1 (5 bases). With 5 bases removed from V and 4 bases from J, the gap between germline ends came to 8 bases. This CDR3 contains 12 residues. Germline V gene data show CDR1 as MDHEN and CDR2 as SYDVKM. The CDR3 DNA reads as TGTGCCAGCAGTAGCGGGACCACTGAAGCTTTCTTT. Translation gives CASSSGTTEAFF.

About this clone: Different DNA sequences within this sample yield the same CDR3. The rearrangement uses TRBV4-1 and TRBJ2-7; D gene ambiguous. CDR1 MGHRA and CDR2 YSYEKL come from the germline V gene. This CDR3 is built from 12 residues. V lost 3 bases and J lost 6, with 9 bases in between. This chain's CDR3 is CASSHPLGEQYF. The CDR3 DNA follows: TGCGCCAGCAGCCACCCGTTAGGCGAGCAGTACTTC.

Comment on this clone: The same CDR3 can be traced to other DNA sequences in this sample. The chain uses TRBV18 and TRBJ2-3; 7 nucleotides match TRBD1. Unmatched junction bases numbered 1, after V lost 3 bases and J lost 1 base. CDR3 length: 14 residues. Germline V gene data show CDR1 as KGHSH and CDR2 as LQKENI. CDR3 nucleotide sequence: TGTGCCAGCTCACCCGGGACAGGCACAGATACGCAGTATTTT. Its protein is CASSPGTGTDTQYF.

The chain recombines TRBV10-3 with TRBJ1-5; D unclear. Trimming took off 6 bases at V and 4 bases at J, with 10 bases between the two ends. This CDR3 comprises 13 residues. The germline CDR1 and CDR2 sequences are ENHRY and SYGVKD. The CDR3 coding sequence is TGTGCCATCAGGGGCAGCTTGAATCAGCCCCAGCATTTT. Translated, it gives CAIRGSLNQPQHF.

The chain couples TRBV19 to TRBJ2-6; D unresolved. The germline CDR1 and CDR2 sequences are LNHDA and SQIVND (reference sequence). The CDR3 is 17 amino acids. Trimming took 4 bases from V and 2 from J, leaving 15 bases between them. Here the CDR3 reads CASSRSPARTGANVLTF. CDR3 sequence (DNA): TGTGCCAGTAGTAGAAGCCCTGCCCGAACTGGGGCCAACGTCCTGACTTTC.

The chain uses TRBV2 and TRBJ1-1; D is perhaps TRBD1 (6 bases). Germline CDR1 reads SNHLY; CDR2 reads FYNNEI. The V end was cut by 7 bases, the J end by 11 bases, with 17 bases between. The CDR3 consists of 12 residues. The CDR3 DNA reads as TGTGCCAGCACCCAAGGGGGTCTTGGGGCTTTCTTT. It yields the protein CASTQGGLGAFF.

The chain combines TRBV28 with TRBJ1-2, with a possible D match to TRBD1 (5 bases). The CDR3 loop spans 13 amino acids. Germline assignment: CDR1 MDHEN and CDR2 SYDVKM. The V gene lost 5 bases and the J gene lost 4 bases, with 11 bases spanning the gap. This chain's CDR3 is CASSTTVVYGYTF. CDR3 DNA sequence: TGTGCCAGCAGTACGACAGTCGTCTATGGCTACACCTTC.

The rearrangement uses TRBV5-4 and TRBJ2-1; 10 nucleotides align to TRBD2. Germline loops: CDR1 SGHNT, CDR2 YYREEE (reference sequence). V lost 5 bases and J lost 0; bases outside the gene matches: 5. CDR3 length: 16 amino acids. The CDR3 coding sequence is TGTGCCAGCAGAGGGACTAGCGAGAGCTCCTACAATGAGCAGTTCTTC. Protein sequence: CASRGTSESSYNEQFF.

This chain connects TRBV28 to TRBJ1-5; the D is unclear. The CDR3 totals 15 residues. Trimming pared 5 bases from V and 4 bases from J, leaving 15 bases between. Germline CDR1 is MDHEN and CDR2 is SYDVKM. CDR3 residues: CASSNRGPTNQPQHF. The CDR3 DNA reads as TGTGCCAGCAGTAATCGAGGGCCGACGAATCAGCCCCAGCATTTT.

The chain combines TRBV19 with TRBJ1-2; 7 bases line up with TRBD1. This CDR3 comprises 16 residues. After removal of 9 bases from V and 0 bases from J, the junction contained 13 bases not matched to a gene. Germline-derived CDR1 and CDR2 are LNHDA and SQIVND (reference sequence). CDR3 residues: CASYRQGPLANYGYTF. CDR3 DNA: TGTGCCAGCTACCGACAGGGTCCACTAGCTAACTATGGCTACACCTTC.

The chain employs TRBV27 and TRBJ2-7, with 9 bases identical to TRBD1. The CDR3 sequence is 14 residues long. V lost 5 bases to trimming and J lost 3 bases; unmatched junction nucleotides: 5. Germline V gives CDR1 MNHEY, CDR2 SMNVEV (reference sequence). The CDR3 region has the DNA TGTGCCAGCAGTCGACAGGGGGGCCTCTACGAGCAGTACTTC. Its protein is CASSRQGGLYEQYF.

This chain connects TRBV9 to TRBJ2-6, with D unclear. This CDR3 contains 16 residues. Per the germline V gene, CDR1 is SGDLS and CDR2 is YYNGEE. Trimming took off 2 bases at V and 2 bases at J, with 11 bases between the two ends. The CDR3 DNA reads TGTGCCAGCAGCGTCGGAGTTTTCACTGGGGCCAACGTCCTGACTTTC. It yields the protein CASSVGVFTGANVLTF.

With regard to this clone: Other DNA sequences in this sample translate to the same CDR3. The chain recombines TRBV15 with TRBJ1-3, with 8 positions matching TRBD1. The germline gives CDR1 LNHNV, CDR2 YYDKDF (reference sequence). The trim removed 3 bases at V and 2 bases at J, leaving 3 bases unmatched. The CDR3 loop spans 15 amino acids. The CDR3 spells CATSRDRAAGNTIYF. The CDR3 region has the DNA TGTGCCACCAGCAGGGACAGGGCCGCTGGAAACACCATATATTTT.

The chain employs TRBV11-1 and TRBJ2-1; 8 bases map to TRBD2. V shed 5 bases and J 4 bases; nucleotides not matched to a gene: 13. Looked up from germline, CDR1 is SGHAT and CDR2 is FQDESV (reference sequence). The CDR3 totals 17 residues. This chain's CDR3 is CASSLILGSSGYNEQFF. The DNA of the CDR3 is TGTGCCAGCAGCCTAATCCTTGGGTCTAGCGGGTACAATGAGCAGTTCTTC.

The J gene is TRBJ2-1, the V gene TRBV19; 11 bases match TRBD2. Germline assignment: CDR1 LNHDA and CDR2 SQIVND (reference sequence). J was trimmed by 7 bases and V by 4 bases; bases with no gene match: 9. The CDR3 length is 16 residues. Here the CDR3 reads CASSTLLAGVMNEQFF. The CDR3 coding sequence is TGTGCCAGTAGTACCTTACTAGCGGGAGTAATGAATGAGCAGTTCTTC.

A single count supports this clone. This chain connects TRBV28 to TRBJ2-7; D uncertain. In germline, CDR1 is MDHEN, CDR2 SYDVKM. The CDR3 totals 15 residues. V was shortened by 4 bases and J by 6 bases, with 19 bases between the two germline ends. This chain's CDR3 is CASSYHTARGGEQYF. The CDR3, as DNA: TGTGCCAGCAGTTACCATACAGCCCGAGGCGGCGAGCAGTACTTC.

This clone was seen once. This CDR3 is CASSPGGGTSLTGELFF. The CDR3 nucleotides read TGTGCCAGCAGCCCAGGGGGAGGGACTAGCTTAACCGGGGAGCTGTTTTTT. J is TRBJ2-2 and V is TRBV7-2, with 9 bases fitting TRBD2. The CDR3 totals 17 residues. Trimming removed 5 bases from V and 5 bases from J; junction bases left unmatched: 12. Germline loops: CDR1 SGHTA, CDR2 FQGNSA.